This TCR beta chain was identified during a study of blood T cell repertoires in COVID-19. On the study more broadly: The samples span acute and convalescent COVID-19 from the United States, Italy and Spain. Nucleic acid was either cDNA or gDNA, and it came from T cells, B-cell-depleted T cells, or PBMCs.

Data came from immunoSEQ multiplex PCR; TCRdb stores just in-frame clones and leaves some out. The repertoire holds 150,000 to 200,000 clones, with approximately 84% as singletons. The length of the CDR3 is 15 residues. The ends lost 4 bases at V and 7 bases at J; junction bases unmatched: 9. Germline values: CDR1 SNHLY, CDR2 FYNNEI. Input material: peripheral blood. This sequence originates from a human donor with acute or convalescent COVID-19. The donor label of this sample is uncertain. This chain joins TRBV2 and TRBJ2-1; 8 bases are shared with TRBD2. The CDR3 loop is CASSGGRGGPNEQFF. CDR3 in DNA: TGTGCCAGCAGTGGAGGACGGGGGGGACCTAATGAGCAGTTCTTC.